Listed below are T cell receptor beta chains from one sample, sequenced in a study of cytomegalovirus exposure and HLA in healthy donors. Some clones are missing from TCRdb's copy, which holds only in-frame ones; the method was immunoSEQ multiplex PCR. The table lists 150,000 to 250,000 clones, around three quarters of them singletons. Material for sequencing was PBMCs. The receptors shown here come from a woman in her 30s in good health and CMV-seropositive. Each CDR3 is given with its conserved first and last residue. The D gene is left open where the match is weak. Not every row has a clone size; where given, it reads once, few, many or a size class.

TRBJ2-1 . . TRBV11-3 TGTGCCAGCTGCGGGGATAGGAATGAGCAGTTCTTC CASCGDRNEQFF
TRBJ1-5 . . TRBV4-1 TGCGCCAGCAGCCAAGATGAGGGCCCAGGGGCCGATCAGCCCCAGCATTTT CASSQDEGPGADQPQHF
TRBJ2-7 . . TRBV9 TGTGCCAGCAGCGGCCGGGACTCCTCCTACGAGCAGTACTTC CASSGRDSSYEQYF
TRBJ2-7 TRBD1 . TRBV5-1 TGCGCCAGCCGGGACAGCTCCTACGAGCAGTACTTC CASRDSSYEQYF
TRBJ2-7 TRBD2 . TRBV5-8 TGTGCCAGCAGCTTGGGTGGCGGGAGCGACTACGAGCAGTACTTC CASSLGGGSDYEQYF
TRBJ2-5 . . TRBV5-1 TGCGCCAGCAGCTTGGCCGTGGGAGGGGGCCAAGAGACCCAGTACTTC CASSLAVGGGQETQYF
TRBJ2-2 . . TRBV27 TGTGCCATCGGGAGGAACACCGGGGAGCTGTTTTTT CAIGRNTGELFF
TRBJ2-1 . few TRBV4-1 TGCGCCAGCAGCCAATGGGCAGGCGGGGAGTACAATGAGCAGTTCTTC CASSQWAGGEYNEQFF
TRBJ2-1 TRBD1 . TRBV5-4 TGTGCCAGCAGCTTGGACGTCGGACAGGGGGGCAATGAGCAGTTCTTC CASSLDVGQGGNEQFF
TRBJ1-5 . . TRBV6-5 TGTGCCAGCAGGACAGGATCCGATAGCAATCAGCCCCAGCATTTT CASRTGSDSNQPQHF
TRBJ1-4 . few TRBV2 TGTGCCAGCAGTGAAAACAGGTCGAATGAAAAACTGTTTTTT CASSENRSNEKLFF
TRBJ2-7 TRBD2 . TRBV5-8 TGTGCCAGCAGCTTGACTAGCGGGCTCCCCTACGAGCAGTACTTC CASSLTSGLPYEQYF
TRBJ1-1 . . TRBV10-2 TGCGCCAGCAGTGGACAGTCAAACACTGAAGCTTTCTTT CASSGQSNTEAFF
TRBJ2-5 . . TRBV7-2 TGTGCCAGCAGCTTAGCGGGGGGGCGAGAGACCCAGTACTTC CASSLAGGRETQYF
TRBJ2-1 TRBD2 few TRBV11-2 TGTGCCAGCAGCTCCCGCCCTAGCGGGGCGAGCTCCTACAATGAGCAGTTCTTC CASSSRPSGASSYNEQFF
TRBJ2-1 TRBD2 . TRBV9 TGTGCCAGCAGTTTCTCCTCGGGACTAGCGGGAGGGCTGTTCTTC CASSFSSGLAGGLFF
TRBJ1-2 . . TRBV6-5 TGTGCCAGCAGTTACTCGAGCCGCAGGTTCAGCTATGGCTACACCTTC CASSYSSRRFSYGYTF
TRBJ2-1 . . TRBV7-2 TGTGCCAGCAGCTTAGCGGGGGGTGAGCAGTTCTTC CASSLAGGEQFF
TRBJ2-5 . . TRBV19 TGTGCCAGTAGCGGGGCGGGAACGGGGCAAGAGACCCAGTACTTC CASSGAGTGQETQYF
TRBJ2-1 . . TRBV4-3 TGCGCCAGCAGCTCCCAAGGAGGTTACGAGCAGTTCTTC CASSSQGGYEQFF
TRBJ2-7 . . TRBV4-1 TGCGCCAGCAGCCAAGTTCCGCCCCGAGCGCACCTCACAGAGCAGTACTTC CASSQVPPRAHLTEQYF
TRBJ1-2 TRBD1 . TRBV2 TGTGCCAGCAGTAACTACCCCCCGGGACAGACAACCCCTGGCTACACCTTC CASSNYPPGQTTPGYTF
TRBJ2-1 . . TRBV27 TGTGCCAGCAGCTATAAATCCGGGACACTGAAAAATGAGCAGTTCTTC CASSYKSGTLKNEQFF
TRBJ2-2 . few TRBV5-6 TGTGCCAGCAGCTTGGATCAACAGGGCATTGGAACCGGGGAGCTGTTTTTT CASSLDQQGIGTGELFF
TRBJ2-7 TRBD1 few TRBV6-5 TGTGCCAGCAGGAGGGGGACAGGGATCTACGAGCAGTACTTC CASRRGTGIYEQYF
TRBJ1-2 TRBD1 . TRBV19 TGTGCCAGTATCGACAGGGCTGACTATGGCTACACCTTC CASIDRADYGYTF
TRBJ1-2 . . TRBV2 TGTGCCAGCAGCTCCACGGAAGGCGGTGGCTACACCTTC CASSSTEGGGYTF
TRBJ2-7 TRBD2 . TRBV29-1 TGCAGCGTTGATGTCGGGCGGGGGACCTACGAGCAGTACTTC CSVDVGRGTYEQYF
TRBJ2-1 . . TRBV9 TGTGCCAGCAGCGCTGTGCGTCAGGGCGATGAGCAGTTCTTC CASSAVRQGDEQFF
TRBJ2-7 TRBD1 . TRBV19 TGTGCCAGTAGTATAGATCTGGGACAGGGGAACGAGCAGTACTTC CASSIDLGQGNEQYF
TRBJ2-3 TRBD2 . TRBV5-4 TGTGCCAGCAGCGCCTCACTAGCGGGAGGTCCAGATACGCAGTATTTT CASSASLAGGPDTQYF
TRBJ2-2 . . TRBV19 TGTGCCAGTAGTGCACCGGGACAGAACACCGGGGAGCTGTTTTTT CASSAPGQNTGELFF
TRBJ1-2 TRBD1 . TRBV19 TGTGCCAGTAGGAAACAGGGGGGATGGTACACCTTC CASRKQGGWYTF
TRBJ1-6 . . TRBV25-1 TGTGCCAGCAGTGAGGGGGAGGGGGGATCCTATAATTCACCCCTCCACTTT CASSEGEGGSYNSPLHF
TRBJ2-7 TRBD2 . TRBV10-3 TGTGCCATCAGTGACCCCAGGGGACTAGCGGGGGGAGAGTACGAGCAGTACTTC CAISDPRGLAGGEYEQYF
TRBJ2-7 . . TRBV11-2 TGTGCCAGCAGCTTAGATCGCGTCGGGTATTATTACGAGCAGTACTTC CASSLDRVGYYYEQYF
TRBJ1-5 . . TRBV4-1 TGCGCCAGCAGCCTAATTCGGGGGGCGAGTCAGCCCCAGCATTTT CASSLIRGASQPQHF
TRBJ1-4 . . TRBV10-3 TGTGCCATCGGCCCAGGGACTAATGAAAAACTGTTTTTT CAIGPGTNEKLFF
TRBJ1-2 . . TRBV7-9 TGTGCCAGCAGCTTAGTTAGGGGATTGGACAACTATGGCTACACCTTC CASSLVRGLDNYGYTF
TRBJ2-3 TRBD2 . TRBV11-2 TGTGCCAGCAGCTTAGCGGGACTAGCCTCAGATACGCAGTATTTT CASSLAGLASDTQYF
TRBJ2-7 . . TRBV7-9 TGTGCCAGCAGCTGGAAGACATCCTACGAGCAGTACTTC CASSWKTSYEQYF
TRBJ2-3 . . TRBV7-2 TGTGCCAGCCAGACAGTCGTTCAAGATACGCAGTATTTT CASQTVVQDTQYF
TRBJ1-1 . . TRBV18 TGTGCCAGCTCACCATCCCCTCCAGGGAACACTGAAGCTTTCTTT CASSPSPPGNTEAFF
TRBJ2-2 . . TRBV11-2 TGTGCCAGCAGTTATCGGGCAGGGGGACTGTTCGCGAACACCGGGGAGCTGTTTTTT CASSYRAGGLFANTGELFF
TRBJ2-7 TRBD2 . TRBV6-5 TGTGCCAGCAGTTACTCCGCGGCTAGCGGGAGCTACGAGCAGTACTTC CASSYSAASGSYEQYF
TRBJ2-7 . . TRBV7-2 TGTGCCAGCAGCCAATGGACGGGGAGCTCCTACGAGCAGTACTTC CASSQWTGSSYEQYF
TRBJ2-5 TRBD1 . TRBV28 TGTGCCAGCAGTTTTCCGACAGGGGGAGAGACCCAGTACTTC CASSFPTGGETQYF
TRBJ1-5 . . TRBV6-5 TGTGCCAGCAGTCCGGTTGGGCTCCGTAATCAGCCCCAGCATTTT CASSPVGLRNQPQHF
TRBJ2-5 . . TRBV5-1 TGCGCCAGCAGCTTAGACTACCAAGAGACCCAGTACTTC CASSLDYQETQYF
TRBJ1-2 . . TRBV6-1 TGTGCCAGCACTCCCGTGCGGGGCGCGGACTATGGCTACACCTTC CASTPVRGADYGYTF
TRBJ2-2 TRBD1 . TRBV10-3 TGTGCCATCAGTGCGGAACAGGGGTCGGCGAACACCGGGGAGCTGTTTTTT CAISAEQGSANTGELFF
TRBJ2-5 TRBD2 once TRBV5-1 TGCGCCAGCAGCTCTAGCGGGGGGACACAAGAGACCCAGTACTTC CASSSSGGTQETQYF
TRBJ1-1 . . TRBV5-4 TGTGCCAGCAGCTCCCCTGGGGCAGGGCACACTGAAGCTTTCTTT CASSSPGAGHTEAFF